This T cell receptor beta chain was identified in a study of blood T cell repertoires in COVID-19. In the study overall: Acute-phase and convalescent COVID-19 samples originated in the United States, Italy and Spain. PBMCs, B-cell-depleted T cells, or T cells provided the cDNA or gDNA that made up the material.

Methods used by the authors: Amplification of reference gene primers was used by the study to estimate nucleated cell counts. Libraries were prepared by immunoSEQ multiplex PCR; TCRdb keeps only in-frame clonotypes and omits some of them. The V and J calls and clone size are taken from that table; D and trimming were inferred from the DNA. The top ten hold roughly a tenth of the sample, which has 30,000 to 40,000 clones, around 74% seen once. Seattle cases were enrolled at active infection and followed longitudinally. Looked up from germline, CDR1 is SNHLY and CDR2 is FYNNEI. This CDR3 region has 11 residues. Between the trimmed V and J ends, which lost 7 bases and 14 bases, there was a span of 12 bases.

V and J are TRBV2 and TRBJ1-6; D may be TRBD1 (6 bases). This sequence originates from a man between 70 and 80 years old with COVID-19, enrolled during active disease. The sample taken for sequencing was peripheral blood. Written as DNA, the CDR3 is TGTGCCAGCACTAACAGGGAAACCCTCCACTTT. Translating it yields CASTNRETLHF.